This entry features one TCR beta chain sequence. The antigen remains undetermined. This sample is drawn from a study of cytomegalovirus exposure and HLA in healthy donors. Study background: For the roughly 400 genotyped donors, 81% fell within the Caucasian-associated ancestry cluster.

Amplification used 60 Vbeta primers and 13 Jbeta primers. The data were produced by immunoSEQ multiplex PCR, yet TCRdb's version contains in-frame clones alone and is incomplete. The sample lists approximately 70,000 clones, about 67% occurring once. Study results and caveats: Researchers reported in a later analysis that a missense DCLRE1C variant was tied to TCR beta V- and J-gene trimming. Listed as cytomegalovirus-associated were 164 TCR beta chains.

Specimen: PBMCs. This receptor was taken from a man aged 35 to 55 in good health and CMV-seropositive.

Written as DNA, the CDR3 is TGTGCCAGCAGCGAAACGACAGGGGGCAATCAGCCCCAGCATTTT. Translated: CASSETTGGNQPQHF. The rearrangement joins TRBV28 to TRBJ1-5; 8 nucleotides align to TRBD1. The CDR3 length is 15 residues. CDR1 is MDHEN and CDR2 is SYDVKM in the germline V gene. V lost 6 bases, J lost 2 bases, and 6 bases stayed unmatched.